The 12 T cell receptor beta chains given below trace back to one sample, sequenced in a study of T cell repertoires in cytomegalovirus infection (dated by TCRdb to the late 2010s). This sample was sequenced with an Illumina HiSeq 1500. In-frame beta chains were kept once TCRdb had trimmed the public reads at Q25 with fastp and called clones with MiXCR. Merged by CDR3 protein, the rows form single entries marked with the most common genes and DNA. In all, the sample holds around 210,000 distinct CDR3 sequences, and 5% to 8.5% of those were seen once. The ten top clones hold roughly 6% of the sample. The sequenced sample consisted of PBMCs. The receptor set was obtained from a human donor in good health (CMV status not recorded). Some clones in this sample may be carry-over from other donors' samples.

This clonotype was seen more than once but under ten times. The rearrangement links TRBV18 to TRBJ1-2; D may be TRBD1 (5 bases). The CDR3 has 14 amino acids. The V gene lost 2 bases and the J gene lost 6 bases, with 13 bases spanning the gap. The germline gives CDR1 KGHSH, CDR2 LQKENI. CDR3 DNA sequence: TGTGCCAGCTCACCATCCGGGGCGTGGAATGGCTACACCTTC. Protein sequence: CASSPSGAWNGYTF.

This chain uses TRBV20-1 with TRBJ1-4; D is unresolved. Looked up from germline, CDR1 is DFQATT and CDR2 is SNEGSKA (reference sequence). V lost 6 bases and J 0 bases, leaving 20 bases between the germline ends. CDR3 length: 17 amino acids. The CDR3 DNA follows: TGCAGTGCCGGGCCTTTGGGCAGCAAAACAACTAATGAAAAACTGTTTTTT. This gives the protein CSAGPLGSKTTNEKLFF.

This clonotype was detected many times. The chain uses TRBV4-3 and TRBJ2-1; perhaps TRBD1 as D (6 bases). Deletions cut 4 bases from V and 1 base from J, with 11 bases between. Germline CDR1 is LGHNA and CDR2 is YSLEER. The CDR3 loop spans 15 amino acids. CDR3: CASSPEGGSYNEQFF. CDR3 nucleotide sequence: TGCGCCAGCAGCCCGGAAGGGGGTTCCTACAATGAGCAGTTCTTC.

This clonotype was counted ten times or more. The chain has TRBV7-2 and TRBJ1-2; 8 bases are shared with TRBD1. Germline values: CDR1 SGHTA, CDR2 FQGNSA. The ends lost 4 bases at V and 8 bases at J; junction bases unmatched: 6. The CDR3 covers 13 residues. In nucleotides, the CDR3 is TGTGCCAGCAGCTCCCGGACAGGGAAAGGCTACACCTTC. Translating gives CASSSRTGKGYTF.

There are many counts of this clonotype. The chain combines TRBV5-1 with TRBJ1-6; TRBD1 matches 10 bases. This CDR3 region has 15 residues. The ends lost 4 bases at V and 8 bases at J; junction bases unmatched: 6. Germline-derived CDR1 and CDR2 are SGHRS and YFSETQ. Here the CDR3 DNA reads TGCGCCAGCAGCGGACAGGGGGATTTTGATTCACCCCTCCACTTT. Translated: CASSGQGDFDSPLHF.

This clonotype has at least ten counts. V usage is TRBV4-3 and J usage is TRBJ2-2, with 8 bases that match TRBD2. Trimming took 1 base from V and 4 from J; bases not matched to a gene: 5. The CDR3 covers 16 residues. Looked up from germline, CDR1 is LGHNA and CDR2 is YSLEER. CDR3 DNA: TGCGCCAGCAGCCAAGCGGCGGGGGGCCTCACCGGGGAGCTGTTTTTT. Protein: CASSQAAGGLTGELFF.

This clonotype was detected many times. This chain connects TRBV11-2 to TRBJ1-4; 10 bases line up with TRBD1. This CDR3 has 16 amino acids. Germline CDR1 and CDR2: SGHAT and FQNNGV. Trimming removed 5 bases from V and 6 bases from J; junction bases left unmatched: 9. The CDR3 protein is CASSLRPGTGDEKLFF. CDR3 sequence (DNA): TGTGCCAGCAGCCTCCGGCCGGGGACAGGGGATGAAAAACTGTTTTTT.

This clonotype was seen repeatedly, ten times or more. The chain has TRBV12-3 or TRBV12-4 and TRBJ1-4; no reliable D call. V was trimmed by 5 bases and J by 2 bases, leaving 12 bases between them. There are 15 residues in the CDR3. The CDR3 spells CASSLRRKTNEKLFF. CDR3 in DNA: TGTGCCAGCAGTCTCAGACGGAAGACTAATGAAAAACTGTTTTTT.

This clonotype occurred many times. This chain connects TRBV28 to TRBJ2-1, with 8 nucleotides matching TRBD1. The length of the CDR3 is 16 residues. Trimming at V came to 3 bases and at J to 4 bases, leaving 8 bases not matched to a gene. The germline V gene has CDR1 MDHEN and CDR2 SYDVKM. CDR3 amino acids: CASSFHKTGVYNEQFF. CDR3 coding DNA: TGTGCCAGCAGTTTCCATAAGACAGGGGTTTACAATGAGCAGTTCTTC.

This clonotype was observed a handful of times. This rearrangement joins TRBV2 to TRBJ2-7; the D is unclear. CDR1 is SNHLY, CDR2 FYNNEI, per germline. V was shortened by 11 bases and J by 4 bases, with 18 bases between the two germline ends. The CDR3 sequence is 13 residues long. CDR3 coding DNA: TGTGCCTGCATAATGCTTGGTTCTTACGAGCAGTACTTC. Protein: CACIMLGSYEQYF. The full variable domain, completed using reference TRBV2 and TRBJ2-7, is EPEVTQTPSHQVTQMGQEVILRCVPISNHLYFYWYRQILGQKVEFLVSFYNNEISEKSEIFDDQFSVERPDGSNFTLKIRSTKLEDSAMYFCACIMLGSYEQYFGPGTRLTVT.

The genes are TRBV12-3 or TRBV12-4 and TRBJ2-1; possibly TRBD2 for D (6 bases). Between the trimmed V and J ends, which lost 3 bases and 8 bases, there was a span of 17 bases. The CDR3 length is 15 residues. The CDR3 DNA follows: TGTGCCAGCAGTTTTTCCCATGGGGGGATCGATGAGCAGTTCTTC. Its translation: CASSFSHGGIDEQFF.

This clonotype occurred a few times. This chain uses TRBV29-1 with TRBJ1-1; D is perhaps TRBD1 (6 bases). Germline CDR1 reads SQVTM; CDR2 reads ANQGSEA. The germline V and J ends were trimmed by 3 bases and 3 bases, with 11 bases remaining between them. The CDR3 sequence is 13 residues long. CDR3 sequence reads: CSVEPDSHTEAFF. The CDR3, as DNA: TGCAGCGTTGAGCCGGACAGTCACACTGAAGCTTTCTTT.